The clone carrying this T cell receptor (beta chain) was found a few times. The sample originates from a study of cytotoxic CD8 clonotypes in ibrutinib-treated CLL. V was pared by 6 bases and J by 3 bases, with 12 bases between. The CDR3 covers 15 residues. CDR1 is SGHAT and CDR2 is FQNNGV in the germline V gene. TCRdb keeps only in-frame clones here, not all; method: immunoSEQ multiplex PCR. The sample has under 200,000 clones, approximately 80% seen once; the top ten hold over 2%. The chain has TRBV11-2 and TRBJ2-6; D possibly matches TRBD1 or TRBD2 (5 bases each). This clonotype was sampled from a human donor with chronic lymphocytic leukemia. The sequenced sample was PBMCs, obtained after 12 months of ibrutinib treatment. The CDR3 loop reads CASSPGGFGANVLTF. The CDR3 nucleotides are TGTGCCAGCAGTCCTGGGGGATTTGGGGCCAACGTCCTGACTTTC. Together with reference TRBV11-2 and TRBJ2-6, the CDR3 gives the full variable domain: EAGVAQSPRYKIIEKRQSVAFWCNPISGHATLYWYQQILGQGPKLLIQFQNNGVVDDSQLPKDRFSAERLKGVDSTLKIQPAKLEDSAVYLCASSPGGFGANVLTFGAGSRLTVL.